The entry below gives a single T cell receptor (beta chain) sequence along with its context. V was clipped by 3 bases and J by 5 bases, with 23 bases between them. The CDR3 extends over 18 amino acids. Germline-derived CDR1 and CDR2 are LNHDA and SQIVND (reference sequence). The data are from a study of blood T cell repertoires in COVID-19. Study-wide background: The United States, Italy and Spain provided the acute and convalescent COVID-19 samples. PBMCs, B-cell-depleted T cells, or T cells provided the cDNA or gDNA that made up the material.

In the authors' workflow: Estimation of nucleated cell counts relied on the amplification of reference gene primers. TCRdb's table, derived via immunoSEQ multiplex PCR, lists solely in-frame clones and lacks some. D and trimming were read from the DNA, whereas the V and J calls and clone size are those reported in that table. The sample comprises 150,000 to 200,000 clones, roughly four fifths of which are singletons, and under 3% rests with the top ten. Sequencing was performed on peripheral blood. The chain links TRBV19 to TRBJ1-5; D is perhaps TRBD1 (6 bases). The sequence derives from a human donor with acute or convalescent COVID-19. The donor label of this sample is uncertain. CDR3 region: CASSIRSSSQGSYQPQHF. In DNA, the CDR3 is TGTGCCAGTAGTATCCGGTCGAGTTCACAGGGCAGTTATCAGCCCCAGCATTTT.